Reported below is one T cell receptor beta chain. Its antigen is still unknown. The CDR3 length is 14 residues. V was trimmed by 6 bases and J by 2 bases, leaving 12 bases between them. CDR1 is SNHLY, CDR2 FYNNEI, per germline. Each CDR3 protein gets one entry after TCRdb re-called the multiplex PCR reads with MiXCR. The sample lists about 140,000 distinct CDR3 sequences; 32% were seen once. This record belongs to a study of breast tumors, draining lymph nodes, adjacent tissues. General observations from the study: That most tumor T cells come from lymph nodes remained unproven. Compared with lymph nodes, tumors were less diverse; compared with nontumor tissue, more.

Axillary draining lymph nodes of breast cancer patients supplied the node samples. The origin of this receptor is a female donor with breast cancer. Some clones in this sample may be carry-over from other donors' samples. What was sequenced was axillary lymph node tissue. V usage is TRBV2 and J usage is TRBJ2-3; tentatively, D is TRBD1 (6 bases). CDR3 protein: CASRFDRNTDTQYF. In nucleotides, the CDR3 is TGTGCCAGCAGATTCGACAGGAACACAGATACGCAGTATTTT. Drawing the rest from reference TRBV2 and TRBJ2-3, the complete variable domain is EPEVTQTPSHQVTQMGQEVILRCVPISNHLYFYWYRQILGQKVEFLVSFYNNEISEKSEIFDDQFSVERPDGSNFTLKIRSTKLEDSAMYFCASRFDRNTDTQYFGPGTRLTVL.